Sequencing of this T cell receptor (beta chain) was carried out in a study of blood T cell repertoires in COVID-19. Study as a whole: Samples taken during acute and convalescent COVID-19 were collected in the United States, Italy and Spain. The analysed material was cDNA or gDNA that came from T cells, B-cell-depleted T cells, or PBMCs.

This clone was picked up a small number of times. The CDR3 has 12 amino acids. V lost 6 bases and J lost 5, with 11 bases in between. The germline CDR1 and CDR2 sequences are SEHNR and FQNEAQ (reference sequence). Recruited during active infection, patients (from Seattle) were subsequently followed longitudinally. The table came from immunoSEQ multiplex PCR; TCRdb's copy has only in-frame clones and leaves some out. The sample has around 210,000 clones; 85% are singletons. The material sequenced was peripheral blood. This clonotype originated in a man aged 50 to 60 with COVID-19, enrolled during active disease. The chain carries TRBV7-9 and TRBJ2-7; D possibly corresponds to TRBD1 (6 bases). DNA of the CDR3: TGTGCCAGCAGTCAGGGGCCCGACGAGCAGTACTTC. Amino acid sequence: CASSQGPDEQYF.